The sequence of this T cell receptor beta chain was determined in a study of blood T cell repertoires in COVID-19. CDR3 length: 16 residues. V was trimmed by 0 bases and J by 13 bases, leaving 25 bases between them. Looked up from germline, CDR1 is SGHNT and CDR2 is YYREEE (reference sequence). Only in-frame clones appear in the TCRdb table, and some are missing; sequencing was by immunoSEQ multiplex PCR. The sample lists about 370,000 clones, about 89% seen once, with about 0.86% in the top ten. Individuals drawn from approximately 26 US areas were about 18 to 100 years old. This chain links TRBV5-4 with TRBJ1-2, with a weak D call TRBD1 (6 bases). This clonotype was sampled from a woman in her 40s who had been exposed to COVID-19. The material sequenced was PBMCs or T cells enriched from blood (not recorded which). In nucleotides, the CDR3 is TGTGCCAGCAGCTTGGCCGGAACAGGGAGATCACTTAGGCTCACCTTC. Encoded protein: CASSLAGTGRSLRLTF.